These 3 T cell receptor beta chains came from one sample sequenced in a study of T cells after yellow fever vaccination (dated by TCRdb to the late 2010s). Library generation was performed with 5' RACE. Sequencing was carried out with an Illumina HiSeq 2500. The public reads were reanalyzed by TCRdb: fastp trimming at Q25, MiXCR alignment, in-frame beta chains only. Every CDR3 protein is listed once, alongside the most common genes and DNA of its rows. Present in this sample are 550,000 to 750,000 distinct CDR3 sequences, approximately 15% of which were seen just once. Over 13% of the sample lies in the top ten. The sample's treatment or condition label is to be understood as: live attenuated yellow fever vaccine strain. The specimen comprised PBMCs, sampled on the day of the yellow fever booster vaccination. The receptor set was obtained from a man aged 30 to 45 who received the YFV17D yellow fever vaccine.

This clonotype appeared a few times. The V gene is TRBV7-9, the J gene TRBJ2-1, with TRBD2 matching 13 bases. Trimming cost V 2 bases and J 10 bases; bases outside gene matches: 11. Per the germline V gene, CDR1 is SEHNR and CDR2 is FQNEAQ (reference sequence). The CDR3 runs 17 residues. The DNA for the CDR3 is TGTGCCAGCAGCTTACCACCCGGGACTAGCGGGAAAGGCGAGCAGTTCTTC. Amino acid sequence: CASSLPPGTSGKGEQFF.

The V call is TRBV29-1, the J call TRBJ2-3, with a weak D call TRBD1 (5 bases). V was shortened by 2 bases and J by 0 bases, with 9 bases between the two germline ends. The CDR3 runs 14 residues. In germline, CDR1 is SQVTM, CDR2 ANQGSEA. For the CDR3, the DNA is TGCAGCGTTGAAAGGGGCAGTAGCACAGATACGCAGTATTTT. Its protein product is CSVERGSSTDTQYF.

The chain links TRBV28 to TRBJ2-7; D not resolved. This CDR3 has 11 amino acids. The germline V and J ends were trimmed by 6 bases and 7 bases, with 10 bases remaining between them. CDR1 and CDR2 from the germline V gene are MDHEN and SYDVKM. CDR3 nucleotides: TGTGCCAGCAGCAAGTTGGGTGAGCAGTACTTC. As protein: CASSKLGEQYF.